These 20 T cell receptor beta chains were sequenced from one sample in a study of human T cells and chemical hapten exposure. Time point described: pre-sensitization, week 0. Treatment given: therapeutic diphenylcyclopropenone sensitization with weekly scalp DPC. TCRdb independently ran MiXCR on the RACE reads; one entry per CDR3 protein. This sample has more than 300,000 distinct CDR3 sequences, with around 5.5% found just once. The material was whole blood, obtained in connection with sensitization to the hapten diphenylcyclopropenone (DPC). The receptor set was obtained from a young woman with alopecia areata. Some clones in this sample may be carry-over from other donors' samples.

This clonotype showed up just a few times. The V and J genes are TRBV12-5 and TRBJ2-5; 8 positions agree with TRBD1. The CDR3 consists of 14 residues. Germline assignment: CDR1 LGHNT and CDR2 FRNRAP. V was clipped by 6 bases and J by 1 base; unmatched bases: 4. In DNA form, the CDR3 reads TGTGCTAGTGGCGGGACAGGCACCCAAGAGACCCAGTACTTC. This translates into CASGGTGTQETQYF.

This clonotype was recorded a few times. This chain links TRBV20-1 with TRBJ2-1; the D gene is possibly TRBD2 (7 bases). The CDR3 is made up of 19 amino acids. In germline, CDR1 is DFQATT, CDR2 SNEGSKA (reference sequence). Trimming cost V 4 bases and J 5 bases, with 30 bases left between them. DNA for the CDR3: TGCAGTGCTATTGCCGTATTATGGCGGGGGCTCTCGAGAAACAATGAGCAGTTCTTC. Its translation is CSAIAVLWRGLSRNNEQFF.

This clonotype appeared many times. The V gene is TRBV20-1, the J gene TRBJ1-6; 7 nucleotides match TRBD1. The CDR3 extends over 13 amino acids. Unmatched junction bases numbered 7, after V lost 7 bases and J lost 7 bases. Germline-derived CDR1 and CDR2 are DFQATT and SNEGSKA (reference sequence). The CDR3: CSGRRDSNSPLHF. In DNA form, the CDR3 reads TGCAGTGGACGCCGGGACAGCAATTCACCCCTCCACTTT.

In this sample, this clonotype turned up a few times. The gene calls are TRBV24-1 and TRBJ2-3; tentative D call: TRBD1 (5 bases). The CDR3 spans 13 residues. Germline V gives CDR1 KGHDR, CDR2 SFDVKD. Between the trimmed V and J ends, which lost 6 bases and 0 bases, there was a span of 6 bases. CDR3: CATSQGSTDTQYF. Written as DNA, the CDR3 is TGTGCCACCAGTCAGGGCAGCACAGATACGCAGTATTTT.

V and J are TRBV5-6 and TRBJ2-3, with a possible D match to TRBD1 (6 bases). The V and J ends lost 0 bases and 4 bases respectively, with 15 bases between them. Looked up from germline, CDR1 is SGHDT and CDR2 is YYEEEE. This CDR3 comprises 16 residues. CDR3 in DNA: TGTGCCAGCAGCTTGGATGGGACAATAAGGGCAGATACGCAGTATTTT. It is translated as CASSLDGTIRADTQYF.

This clonotype was recorded at least ten times. The genes are TRBV24-1 and TRBJ2-3; D is unresolved. V was pared by 3 bases and J by 1 base, with 7 bases between. The CDR3 is 14 residues long. The germline V gene has CDR1 KGHDR and CDR2 SFDVKD. The CDR3 here is CATSDQRGTDTQYF. The CDR3 bases are TGTGCCACCAGTGATCAACGGGGCACAGATACGCAGTATTTT.

This clonotype occurred many times. This chain uses TRBV7-9 with TRBJ2-7; possible D gene TRBD2, 5 bases. The CDR3 covers 13 residues. The germline V gene has CDR1 SEHNR and CDR2 FQNEAQ (reference sequence). V dropped 5 bases and J dropped 7 bases, with 15 bases sitting between them. The chain's CDR3 is CASSRGTRGEQYF. The CDR3 nucleotides are TGTGCCAGCAGCCGAGGAACCCGAGGGGAGCAGTACTTC.

This clonotype was found many times. The gene calls are TRBV5-1 and TRBJ1-1, with TRBD1 as a possible D gene (5 bases). The germline CDR1 and CDR2 sequences are SGHRS and YFSETQ. CDR3 length equals 15 residues. The germline V and J ends were trimmed by 2 bases and 2 bases, with 13 bases remaining between them. CDR3 bases: TGCGCCAGCAGCTTTTCAGGGCCCCCCAACACTGAAGCTTTCTTT. It translates to CASSFSGPPNTEAFF.

This clonotype was counted a few times. J is TRBJ2-5 and V is TRBV5-1; TRBD2 aligns across 7 bases. CDR3 length: 16 amino acids. J was trimmed by 2 bases and V by 4 bases; bases with no gene match: 11. From germline, CDR1 is SGHRS and CDR2 YFSETQ. The CDR3 region has the DNA TGCGCCAGCAGCCGCACCGTACTAGCGCCTCAAGAGACCCAGTACTTC. Its translation is CASSRTVLAPQETQYF. Combining the CDR3 with reference TRBV5-1 and TRBJ2-5 gives the whole variable domain KAGVTQTPRYLIKTRGQQVTLSCSPISGHRSVSWYQQTPGQGLQFLFEYFSETQRNKGNFPGRFSGRQFSNSRSEMNVSTLELGDSALYLCASSRTVLAPQETQYFGPGTRLLVL.

In this sample, this clonotype turned up many times. V gene TRBV3-1 combines with J gene TRBJ2-7; TRBD2 matches at 9 bases. V gave up 3 bases and J gave up 0 bases; unmatched junction bases: 6. The CDR3 is 16 residues long. The germline gives CDR1 LGHDT, CDR2 YNNKEL (reference sequence). The chain's CDR3 is CASSQNLAGTSYEQYF. The CDR3 DNA reads as TGTGCCAGCAGCCAGAATCTAGCGGGGACCTCCTACGAGCAGTACTTC.

The chain couples TRBV29-1 to TRBJ1-6; D gene uncertain. The V gene's germline CDR1 is SQVTM and CDR2 ANQGSEA. V was shortened by 7 bases and J by 0 bases, with 16 bases between the two germline ends. CDR3 length equals 16 residues. CDR3 sequence reads: CSACNNLSSYNSPLHF. The CDR3 DNA follows: TGCAGCGCGTGTAACAATCTGAGCTCCTATAATTCACCCCTCCACTTT.

Remarks on this clonotype: The junction departs from germline at one end; a sequencing error may be responsible. The V and J genes are TRBV6-2 or TRBV6-3 and TRBJ2-3; the D call may be TRBD1 or TRBD2 (6 bases each). This CDR3 is 16 amino acids long. Germline V gene data show CDR1 as MNHEY and CDR2 as SVGEGT. The CDR3 here is CATSYGDGGLVDTQYF. CDR3 sequence (DNA): TGTGCCACCAGTTACGGGGACGGGGGCTTGGTGGATACGCAGTATTTT.

This clonotype was counted at least ten times. The V gene is TRBV6-5, the J gene TRBJ1-5; possible D gene TRBD1, 5 bases. The V end was cut by 6 bases, the J end by 1 base, with 16 bases between. CDR1 is MNHEY, CDR2 SVGAGI, per germline. CDR3 size: 16 residues. The CDR3: CASSPGPPASNQPQHF. The CDR3 nucleotides read TGTGCCAGCAGCCCGGGACCGCCGGCCAGCAATCAGCCCCAGCATTTT.

This CDR3 is CASSLNGQGDSPLHF. The CDR3 region has the DNA TGCGCCAGCAGCTTGAACGGACAGGGCGATTCACCCCTCCACTTT. V and J are TRBV5-1 and TRBJ1-6, with 8 positions matching TRBD1. This CDR3 has 15 amino acids. V trimming: 1 base; J trimming: 8 bases; junction bases outside the gene matches: 5. CDR1 and CDR2 (germline): SGHRS, YFSETQ.

This clonotype was seen more than once but under ten times. The V and J genes are TRBV6-6 and TRBJ1-5; 8 bases are shared with TRBD1. Trimming removed 2 bases from V and 1 base from J; junction bases left unmatched: 4. Germline CDR1 MNHNY, CDR2 SVGAGI (reference sequence). The CDR3 is made up of 16 amino acids. Written as DNA, the CDR3 is TGTGCCAGCAGTTACGTTACAGGGGGAAGCAATCAGCCCCAGCATTTT. Its protein is CASSYVTGGSNQPQHF.

This clonotype was detected only a few times. The chain has TRBV6-5 and TRBJ1-2; D gene ambiguous. This CDR3 spans 13 amino acids. V was pared by 5 bases and J by 4 bases, with 11 bases between. The V gene's germline CDR1 is MNHEY and CDR2 SVGAGI. The CDR3 DNA reads TGTGCCAGCAGTCTAAGCCCCCCCTATGGCTACACCTTC. Residues: CASSLSPPYGYTF.

This clonotype appeared many times. The chain carries TRBV6-5 and TRBJ1-1; unclear D gene. The CDR3 is made up of 11 amino acids. In germline, CDR1 is MNHEY, CDR2 SVGAGI. V was trimmed by 7 bases and J by 1 base, leaving 4 bases between them. The CDR3 coding sequence is TGTGCCAGCATCAGGAACACTGAAGCTTTCTTT. Encoded protein: CASIRNTEAFF.

This rearrangement joins TRBV6-6 to TRBJ1-5; D possibly corresponds to TRBD1 (5 bases). Germline CDR1 is MNHNY and CDR2 is SVGAGI (reference sequence). V lost 1 base and J lost 2, with 12 bases in between. CDR3 length equals 16 residues. Written as DNA, the CDR3 is TGTGCCAGCAGTTACTTGGCAGGGAAGGGCAATCAGCCCCAGCATTTT. The encoded protein is CASSYLAGKGNQPQHF.

This clonotype was recorded a few times. The CDR3 region has the DNA TGTGCCAGCAGTGTTGGACAGGGCTTCTATGGCTACACCTTC. Translated, it gives CASSVGQGFYGYTF. J is TRBJ1-2 and V is TRBV2; 8 positions agree with TRBD1. V gave up 4 bases and J gave up 4 bases; unmatched junction bases: 5. The CDR3 has 14 residues. Germline V CDR1 and CDR2: SNHLY, FYNNEI.

At least ten counts were recorded for this clonotype. The chain employs TRBV2 and TRBJ1-5; perhaps TRBD1 as D (5 bases). V lost 4 bases to trimming and J lost 5 bases, with 15 bases between them. CDR3 length: 15 amino acids. Germline V gene lookup returns CDR1 SNHLY and CDR2 FYNNEI. The DNA of the CDR3 is TGTGCCAGCAGTGGGATAAGCCCGGGGGATCAGCCCCAGCATTTT. It is translated as CASSGISPGDQPQHF. Complete variable domain (other parts from reference TRBV2 and TRBJ1-5): EPEVTQTPSHQVTQMGQEVILRCVPISNHLYFYWYRQILGQKVEFLVSFYNNEISEKSEIFDDQFSVERPDGSNFTLKIRSTKLEDSAMYFCASSGISPGDQPQHFGDGTRLSIL.